Listed below are T cell receptor beta chains from one sample, sequenced in a study of cytomegalovirus exposure and HLA in healthy donors. Measured with immunoSEQ multiplex PCR; TCRdb has only the in-frame clones, and not every one. The sample lists around 120,000 clones; 75% to 90% were seen once. Sequencing was done on a sample of PBMCs. These receptors all come from a man younger than 45 in good health and CMV-seronegative. Both conserved end residues are part of each CDR3. Fields, in order: D gene, V gene, J gene, CDR3 protein, CDR3 DNA. The D gene is left open where the match is weak.

>TRBD1|TRBV7-7|TRBJ2-7
CASSPGQGYEQYF
TGTGCCAGCAGCCCCGGACAGGGCTACGAGCAGTACTTC
>TRBD2|TRBV10-3|TRBJ2-3
CAIRTSTSTDTQYF
TGTGCCATCAGGACTAGCACTAGCACAGATACGCAGTATTTT
>NA|TRBV13|TRBJ2-3
CASSLRGRGTDTQYF
TGTGCCAGCAGCTTAAGGGGCCGGGGCACAGATACGCAGTATTTT
>NA|TRBV27|TRBJ2-7
CASSLGDEQYF
TGTGCCAGCAGTTTAGGAGACGAGCAGTACTTC
>NA|TRBV27|TRBJ2-7
CASSSSSTGQIIGHF
TGTGCCAGCAGTTCATCCAGCACGGGACAAATAATCGGGCACTTC
>NA|TRBV29-1|TRBJ2-7
CSVGNRATYEQYF
TGCAGCGTTGGTAACAGGGCAACCTACGAGCAGTACTTC
>NA|TRBV7-9|TRBJ2-1
CASSPAGGSSYNEQFF
TGTGCCAGCAGCCCAGCTGGGGGGAGCTCCTACAATGAGCAGTTCTTC
>NA|TRBV9|TRBJ2-1
CASSVGGGGTDNEQFF
TGTGCCAGCAGCGTAGGAGGGGGCGGGACGGACAATGAGCAGTTCTTC
>NA|TRBV2|TRBJ1-2
CASSEREGNYGYTF
TGTGCCAGCAGTGAACGGGAAGGGAACTATGGCTACACCTTC
>NA|TRBV18|TRBJ1-2
CASSPQTESYGYTF
TGTGCCAGCTCACCACAGACAGAGAGCTATGGCTACACCTTC
>NA|TRBV11-2|TRBJ2-2
CASSLTTQNTGELFF
TGTGCCAGCAGCTTAACAACCCAGAACACCGGGGAGCTGTTTTTT